The 16 T cell receptor beta chains listed next were all sequenced from one sample in a study of blood T cell repertoires in COVID-19. Some clones are missing from TCRdb's copy, which holds only in-frame ones; the method was immunoSEQ multiplex PCR. The table records around 450,000 clones, 80% to 90% of them present only once. Sequences were obtained from peripheral blood. The receptors were sampled from a woman aged 25-40 years with acute or convalescent COVID-19.

The rearrangement links TRBV19 to TRBJ2-7; D might be TRBD1 (6 bases). Germline loops: CDR1 LNHDA, CDR2 SQIVND (reference sequence). The ends were cut back, 6 bases at V and 4 bases at J, with 13 bases in the middle. The CDR3 is made up of 13 amino acids. CDR3 bases: TGTGCCAGTAGCCCCGGACAGTCTTACGAGCAGTACTTC. This gives the protein CASSPGQSYEQYF. The full variable domain, in which reference TRBV19 and TRBJ2-7 provide the parts outside the CDR3, is DGGITQSPKYLFRKEGQNVTLSCEQNLNHDAMYWYRQDPGQGLRLIYYSQIVNDFQKGDIAEGYSVSREKKESFPLTVTSAQKNPTAFYLCASSPGQSYEQYFGPGTRLTVT.

This chain joins TRBV4-1 and TRBJ2-3, with 10 nucleotides matching TRBD2. Germline V gene data show CDR1 as MGHRA and CDR2 as YSYEKL. The CDR3 totals 15 residues. Trimming took 4 bases from V and 5 from J; bases not matched to a gene: 6. The CDR3 loop is CASSRERGGEDTQYF. CDR3 sequence (DNA): TGCGCCAGCAGCCGAGAGCGGGGGGGCGAAGATACGCAGTATTTT.

This clone was counted a single time. The J gene is TRBJ2-7, the V gene TRBV14; D ambiguous. The germline V gene encodes CDR1 SGHDN and CDR2 FVKESK. V gave up 3 bases and J gave up 7 bases, with 10 bases separating them. The CDR3 contains 12 residues. In nucleotides, the CDR3 is TGTGCCAGCAGCCATTCATCCATGGAGCAGTACTTC. This sequence encodes CASSHSSMEQYF. Using reference TRBV14 and TRBJ2-7 for the parts outside the CDR3, the full variable domain is EAGVTQFPSHSVIEKGQTVTLRCDPISGHDNLYWYRRVMGKEIKFLLHFVKESKQDESGMPNNRFLAERTGGTYSTLKVQPAELEDSGVYFCASSHSSMEQYFGPGTRLTVT.

The chain couples TRBV6-6 to TRBJ2-3; 7 bases agree with TRBD2. V lost 9 bases, J lost 4 bases, and 4 bases stayed unmatched. This CDR3 has 12 amino acids. The germline gives CDR1 MNHNY, CDR2 SVGAGI (reference sequence). CDR3 in DNA: TGTGCCAGTACCCTAGCGGCAGATACGCAGTATTTT. Its translation: CASTLAADTQYF.

This chain uses TRBV14 with TRBJ2-5, with D possibly being TRBD2 (6 bases). The CDR3 is 13 residues long. V was cut by 0 bases and J by 10 bases, with 12 bases left in between. From germline, CDR1 is SGHDN and CDR2 FVKESK. The CDR3 DNA follows: TGTGCCAGCAGCCAAGATTGGGCGGGGCACCAGTACTTC. It translates to CASSQDWAGHQYF.

V and J are TRBV6-5 and TRBJ2-5, with unresolved D. CDR1 and CDR2 from the germline V gene are MNHEY and SVGAGI. V was cut by 7 bases and J by 4 bases, with 13 bases left in between. CDR3 length equals 13 residues. CDR3: CASNSQSPETQYF. In DNA form, the CDR3 reads TGTGCCAGCAACTCACAGTCCCCAGAGACCCAGTACTTC.

The CDR3 here is CASSYRTSVETQYF. CDR3 DNA sequence: TGTGCCAGCAGTTACCGGACTAGTGTTGAGACCCAGTACTTC. The chain links TRBV6-6 to TRBJ2-5, with TRBD2 identical over 7 bases. This CDR3 spans 14 amino acids. The V gene end was trimmed by 2 bases and the J gene end by 5 bases; junction bases not matched to a gene: 5. Per germline, CDR1 MNHNY and CDR2 SVGAGI (reference sequence).

This clone was picked up one time. This chain joins TRBV27 and TRBJ2-1; the D gene is possibly TRBD2 (6 bases). This CDR3 contains 18 residues. The germline CDR1 and CDR2 sequences are MNHEY and SMNVEV (reference sequence). Trimming shortened V by 2 bases and J by 1 base, and 18 bases separated the two germline ends. CDR3 amino acids: CASSLTPLAEWSYNEQFF. Written as DNA, the CDR3 is TGTGCCAGCAGTTTAACTCCTTTAGCGGAGTGGTCCTACAATGAGCAGTTCTTC.

The chain combines TRBV30 with TRBJ2-3; 8 bases line up with TRBD2. Germline assignment: CDR1 GTSNPN and CDR2 SVGIG (reference sequence). CDR3 length: 15 residues. The ends lost 5 bases at V and 2 bases at J; junction bases unmatched: 9. For the CDR3, the DNA is TGTGCCTGGGAAATCGGCGGGGGGTCCACAGATACGCAGTATTTT. The encoded protein is CAWEIGGGSTDTQYF.

The chain links TRBV5-3 to TRBJ2-5; the match to TRBD2 covers 16 bases. TRBV5-3 is an open reading frame whose function is uncertain. V was pared by 3 bases and J by 2 bases, with 7 bases of the junction left unmatched. The CDR3 length is 18 residues. The CDR3 DNA follows: TGTGCCAGAAGCTCCCGACCGGGACTAGCGGGGGGGCAAGAGACCCAGTACTTC. Protein sequence: CARSSRPGLAGGQETQYF.

The gene calls are TRBV5-4 and TRBJ2-7; 7 bases align to TRBD2. Per the germline V gene, CDR1 is SGHNT and CDR2 is YYREEE (reference sequence). The CDR3 covers 15 residues. V shed 1 base, J shed 0 bases, and the junction held 4 bases outside the gene matches. The CDR3 here is CASSLMGGSSYEQYF. The CDR3 nucleotides are TGTGCCAGCAGCTTGATGGGGGGGAGCTCCTACGAGCAGTACTTC.

V is TRBV19 and J is TRBJ2-2; the D is unclear. V was clipped by 5 bases and J by 8 bases, with 6 bases between them. Germline V gives CDR1 LNHDA, CDR2 SQIVND (reference sequence). CDR3 size: 11 residues. The CDR3 spells CASSSLGELFF. The CDR3 nucleotides read TGTGCCAGTAGTTCGTTGGGGGAGCTGTTTTTT.

This chain joins TRBV2 and TRBJ1-1; unclear D gene. Germline V gene sequence: CDR1 SNHLY, CDR2 FYNNEI. CDR3 length: 14 residues. Between the trimmed V and J ends, which lost 4 bases and 1 base, there was a span of 10 bases. The CDR3 nucleotides are TGTGCCAGCAGTGCGAACGGAGAGAACACTGAAGCTTTCTTT. Its translation: CASSANGENTEAFF.

V gene TRBV5-1 combines with J gene TRBJ1-4; tentatively, D is TRBD1 (5 bases). This CDR3 has 17 amino acids. The germline CDR1 and CDR2 sequences are SGHRS and YFSETQ. V lost 4 bases to trimming and J lost 3 bases, with 19 bases between them. The CDR3, as DNA: TGCGCCAGCAGCCCGACGATGCAAGGGGCGGCTAATGAAAAACTGTTTTTT. It yields the protein CASSPTMQGAANEKLFF.

The chain has TRBV11-2 and TRBJ2-1; 9 bases fit TRBD1. The CDR3 is made up of 18 amino acids. Trimming removed 2 bases from V and 8 bases from J; junction bases left unmatched: 16. Germline loops: CDR1 SGHAT, CDR2 FQNNGV. CDR3 coding DNA: TGTGCCAGCAGCTTATTCAAAAAGGGTCACAGGGGGCTGGATGAGCAGTTCTTC. Residues: CASSLFKKGHRGLDEQFF.

V usage is TRBV10-2 and J usage is TRBJ1-2; D is perhaps TRBD1 (6 bases). CDR3 length: 13 residues. Germline V gives CDR1 WSHSY, CDR2 SAAADI. Trimming removed 8 bases from V and 1 base from J, with 11 bases in between. The CDR3 DNA follows: TGCGCCAGCCGGGACACTCATAACTATGGCTACACCTTC. This gives the protein CASRDTHNYGYTF.